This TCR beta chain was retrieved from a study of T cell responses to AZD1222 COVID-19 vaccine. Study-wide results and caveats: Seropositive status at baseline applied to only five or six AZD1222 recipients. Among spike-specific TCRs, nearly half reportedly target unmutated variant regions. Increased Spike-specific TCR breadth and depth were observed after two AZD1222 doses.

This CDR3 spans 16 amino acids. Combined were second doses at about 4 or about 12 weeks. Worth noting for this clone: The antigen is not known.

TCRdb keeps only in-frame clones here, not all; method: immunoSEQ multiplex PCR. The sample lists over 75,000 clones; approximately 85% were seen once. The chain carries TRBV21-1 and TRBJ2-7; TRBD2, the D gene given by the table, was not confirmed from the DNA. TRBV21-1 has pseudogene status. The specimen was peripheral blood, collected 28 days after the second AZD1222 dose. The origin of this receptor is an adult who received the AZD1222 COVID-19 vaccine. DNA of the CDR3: TGTGCCACCTCCAAGATCTCCCCCAGAGGCTCCTACGAGCAGTACTTC. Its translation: CATSKISPRGSYEQYF.